The T cell receptor beta chain under discussion was sequenced for a study of cytomegalovirus exposure and HLA in healthy donors. V lost 1 base to trimming and J lost 10 bases, with 8 bases between them. CDR1 SGHTA and CDR2 FQGNSA come from the germline V gene. This CDR3 has 12 residues. Measured with immunoSEQ multiplex PCR; TCRdb has only the in-frame clones, and not every one. The sample has about 160,000 clones, approximately 96% seen once. What was sequenced was PBMCs. The source of this sequence is a woman between 18 and 29 years old in good health and CMV-seronegative. This rearrangement joins TRBV7-2 to TRBJ2-1; no definite D call. The CDR3 region is CASSLVTQEQFF. The CDR3 DNA follows: TGTGCCAGCAGCTTAGTTACTCAAGAGCAGTTCTTC. Based on the CDR3 plus reference TRBV7-2 and TRBJ2-1, the full variable domain is GAGVSQSPSNKVTEKGKDVELRCDPISGHTALYWYRQSLGQGLEFLIYFQGNSAPDKSGLPSDRFSAERTGGSVSTLTIQRTQQEDSAVYLCASSLVTQEQFFGPGTRLTVL.